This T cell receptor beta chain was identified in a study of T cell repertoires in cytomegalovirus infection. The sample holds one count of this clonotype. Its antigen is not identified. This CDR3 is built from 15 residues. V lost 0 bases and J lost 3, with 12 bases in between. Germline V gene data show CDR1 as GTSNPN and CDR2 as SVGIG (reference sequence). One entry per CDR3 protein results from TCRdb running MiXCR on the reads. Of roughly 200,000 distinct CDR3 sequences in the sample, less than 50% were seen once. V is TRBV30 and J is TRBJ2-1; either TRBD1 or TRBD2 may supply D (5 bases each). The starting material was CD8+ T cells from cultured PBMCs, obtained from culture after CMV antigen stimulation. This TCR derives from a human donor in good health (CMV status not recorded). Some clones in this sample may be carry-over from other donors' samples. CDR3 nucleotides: TGTGCCTGGAGTGTACTCACAGGACTCTACAATGAGCAGTTCTTC. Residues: CAWSVLTGLYNEQFF.